This T cell receptor beta chain was documented in a study of cytomegalovirus exposure and HLA in healthy donors. General observations from the study: In vitro data verified a few CMV-associated chains as specific for CMV antigens.

The PCR ran on 60 Vbeta and 13 Jbeta primers. Clones were sequenced by immunoSEQ multiplex PCR, and TCRdb holds only the in-frame ones, with some missing. The sample includes roughly 140,000 clones, around 79% of them seen just once. Points on this clone: Its specificity is not known.

Sequences were obtained from PBMCs. This receptor was taken from a woman in her twenties or thirties in good health and CMV-seronegative.

CDR3 nucleotides: TGTGCCAGCAGTGAAAACCCCCCGGGTAGCAATCAGCCCCAGCATTTT. Its translation is CASSENPPGSNQPQHF. V is TRBV6-1 and J is TRBJ1-5, with no clear D. Per germline, CDR1 MNHNS and CDR2 SASEGT. V was clipped by 2 bases and J by 0 bases, with 11 bases between them. The CDR3 has 16 residues.